This T cell receptor beta chain was observed in a study of CD8+CD57+ T cells in acquired aplastic anemia. Study at large: Across the sorted CD4+ and CD8+ cells, DNA amounts averaged roughly 3 ug.

J lost 2 bases, V lost 3 bases, and 2 bases had no gene match. The CDR3 contains 14 residues. CDR1 is LNHDA, CDR2 SQIVND, per germline (reference sequence). This clonotype was seen at least ten times. Its antigen is still unknown. Whole-study results and caveats: Simpson's diversity of CD8+ cells was not significantly different in patients compared with controls.

Researchers used genomic DNA as the template to profile TCR beta VDJ and CDR3. TCRdb passed the reads through MiXCR, listing each CDR3 protein once. This table holds some 120,000 distinct CDR3 sequences, over 45% found once. This chain uses TRBV19 with TRBJ1-2; 8 nucleotides line up with TRBD1. Sequencing used sorted CD4+, CD8+, or CD8+CD57+ T cells (not recorded which) from PBMCs. The receptor's source is a human donor in good health, serving as a control. CDR3 region: CASSIRTGNYGYTF. In nucleotides, the CDR3 is TGTGCCAGTAGTATCCGGACAGGGAACTATGGCTACACCTTC. The entire variable domain, with the rest obtained from reference TRBV19 and TRBJ1-2, is as follows: DGGITQSPKYLFRKEGQNVTLSCEQNLNHDAMYWYRQDPGQGLRLIYYSQIVNDFQKGDIAEGYSVSREKKESFPLTVTSAQKNPTAFYLCASSIRTGNYGYTFGSGTRLTVV.